Below, one T cell receptor beta chain is given with its context. The antigen is undetermined. This entry belongs to a study of OX40 agonist ivuxolimab in advanced cancers. As for the study in general: Patients assigned to dose escalation were diagnosed with hepatocellular carcinoma, melanoma, renal cell or head and neck cancer. Study results and caveats: Average numbers of expanded clones were greater in CD8+ T cells than in CD4+. Low normalized T-cell clonal expansion also characterized some of the nonresponders.

Sequencing was performed with immunoSEQ multiplex PCR; in TCRdb, only in-frame clones are kept and a portion is missing. The data show 70,000 to 90,000 clones, with 85% to 90% seen just once and around 13% held by the top ten. Trimming removed 5 bases at V and 8 bases at J, with 15 bases between. Germline assignment: CDR1 SGHAT and CDR2 FQNNGV. This CDR3 has 14 residues. The specimen was CD4+ or CD8+ T cells sorted from blood, collected in a trial of the OX40 agonist ivuxolimab. The V call is TRBV11-2, the J call TRBJ1-4; D is uncertain. This TCR came from an adult with an advanced solid tumor such as melanoma, head and neck, liver or kidney cancer. The CDR3: CASSKDGYREKLFF. In DNA form, the CDR3 reads TGTGCCAGCAGCAAAGACGGATATCGGGAAAAACTGTTTTTT.